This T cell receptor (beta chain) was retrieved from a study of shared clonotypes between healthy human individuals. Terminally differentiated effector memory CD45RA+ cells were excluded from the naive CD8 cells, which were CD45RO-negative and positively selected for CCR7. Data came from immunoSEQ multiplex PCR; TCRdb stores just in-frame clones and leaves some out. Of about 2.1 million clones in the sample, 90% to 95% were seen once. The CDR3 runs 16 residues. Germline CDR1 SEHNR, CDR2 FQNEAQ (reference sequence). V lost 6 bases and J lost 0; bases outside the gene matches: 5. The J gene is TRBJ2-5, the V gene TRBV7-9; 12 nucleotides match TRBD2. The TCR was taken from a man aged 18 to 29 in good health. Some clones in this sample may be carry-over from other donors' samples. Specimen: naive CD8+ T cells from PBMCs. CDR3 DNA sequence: TGTGCCAGCAGTGCTACTAGCGGGGGGTACCAAGAGACCCAGTACTTC. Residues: CASSATSGGYQETQYF.